This T cell receptor (beta chain) was sequenced for a study of shared clonotypes between healthy human individuals. Study results and limitations: Sampling included only blood; tissue repertoires likely differ. Generation probability values for non-shared clonotypes were lower than those for clonotypes shared by all four donors. Few donors restricted represented genetic and exposure-history diversity.

Comments on this clone: Antigen: not known.

CDR3 length: 13 amino acids. The V gene lost 5 bases and the J gene lost 8 bases, with 15 bases spanning the gap. Per germline, CDR1 MGHRA and CDR2 YSYEKL. The repertoire was sequenced with immunoSEQ multiplex PCR; TCRdb's copy has only in-frame clones and lacks some. The top ten clones hold under 0.15% of a sample with millions of clones, 85% to 95% of them seen once. Every contributor of samples was a Caucasian grown-up residing in Nashville, Tennessee. Sequenced material: naive CD4+ T cells sorted from blood. As to subset: CD45RA+ positively selected. The receptor's source is a man in his late teens or twenties in good health. The chain couples TRBV4-1 to TRBJ1-2; D perhaps matches TRBD1 (5 bases). DNA for the CDR3: TGCGCCAGCAGCGTCCGGGCCTCAGGGGGCTACACCTTC. The encoded protein is CASSVRASGGYTF.